This entry lists 3 T cell receptor beta chains sequenced from one sample in a study of cytomegalovirus exposure and HLA in healthy donors. The primer mix had 60 Vbeta and 13 Jbeta primers. Method: immunoSEQ multiplex PCR; TCRdb's copy keeps in-frame clones and lacks some. This sample carries about 140,000 clones, nearly 80% of them seen once, and the ten largest clones take 13% to 15%. The material sequenced was PBMCs. These receptors were collected from a woman between 35 and 50 years old in good health and CMV-seronegative.

The chain joins TRBV7-9 to TRBJ2-5, with D possibly matching TRBD1 (5 bases). Per germline, CDR1 SEHNR and CDR2 FQNEAQ (reference sequence). The CDR3 contains 13 residues. Deletions cut 1 base from V and 5 bases from J, with 8 bases between. The CDR3 coding sequence is TGTGCCAGCAGCTTAGAGGGGCCCGAGACCCAGTACTTC. It is translated as CASSLEGPETQYF. Based on the CDR3 plus reference TRBV7-9 and TRBJ2-5, the full variable domain is DTGVSQNPRHKITKRGQNVTFRCDPISEHNRLYWYRQTLGQGPEFLTYFQNEAQLEKSRLLSDRFSAERPKGSFSTLEIQRTEQGDSAMYLCASSLEGPETQYFGPGTRLLVL.

This clone showed up just a few times. The gene calls are TRBV5-1 and TRBJ1-6, with 8 positions matching TRBD1. In germline, CDR1 is SGHRS, CDR2 YFSETQ. The CDR3 contains 15 residues. The trim removed 4 bases at V and 5 bases at J, leaving 5 bases unmatched. The CDR3 nucleotides are TGCGCCAGCAGCCCGGACAGGGCTAATAATTCACCCCTCCACTTT. Amino acid sequence: CASSPDRANNSPLHF.

The genes are TRBV7-2 and TRBJ1-2; D is unclear. The CDR3 contains 15 residues. Germline V lookup: CDR1 SGHTA, CDR2 FQGNSA. V was shortened by 2 bases and J by 6 bases, with 16 bases between the two germline ends. CDR3 sequence: CASSLFPHYANGYTF. The CDR3 DNA sequence: TGTGCCAGCAGCTTATTCCCCCACTACGCTAATGGCTACACCTTC.